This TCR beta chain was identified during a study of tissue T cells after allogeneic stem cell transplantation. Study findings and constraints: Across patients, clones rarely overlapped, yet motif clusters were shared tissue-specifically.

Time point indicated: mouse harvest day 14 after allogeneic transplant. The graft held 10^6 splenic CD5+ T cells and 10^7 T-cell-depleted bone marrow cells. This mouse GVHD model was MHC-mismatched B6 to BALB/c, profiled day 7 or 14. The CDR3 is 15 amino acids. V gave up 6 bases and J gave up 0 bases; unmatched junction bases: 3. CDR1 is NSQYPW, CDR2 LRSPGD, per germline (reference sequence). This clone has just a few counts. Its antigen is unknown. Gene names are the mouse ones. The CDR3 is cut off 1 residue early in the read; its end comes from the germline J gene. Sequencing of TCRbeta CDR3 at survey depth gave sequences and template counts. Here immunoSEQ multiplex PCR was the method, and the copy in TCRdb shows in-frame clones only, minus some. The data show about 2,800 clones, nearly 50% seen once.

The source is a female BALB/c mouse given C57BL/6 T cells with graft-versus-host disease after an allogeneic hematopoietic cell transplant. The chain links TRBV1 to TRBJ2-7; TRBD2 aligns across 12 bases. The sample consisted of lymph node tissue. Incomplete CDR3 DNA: TGCACCTGCAGGGACTGGGGGGGTAGCTCCTATGAACAGTAC. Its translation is CTCRDWGGSSYEQY. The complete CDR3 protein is CTCRDWGGSSYEQYF.